The subject of this entry is one TCR beta chain. Antigen specificity is unknown. The data are from a study of OX40 agonist ivuxolimab in advanced cancers. About the research overall: It was ivuxolimab, an agonistic anti-OX40 (CD134) antibody, that patients were treated with. Antecedent anti-PD-1, anti-PD-L1 or anti-CTLA-4 therapy was permissible, with 30% to 50% having received some.

Findings and limits, study-wide: No antigen was identified for the clonally expanded peripheral T cells. At 0.1 to 3.0 mg/kg, clonal expansion of CD4+ and CD8+ blood T cells had occurred by week 6.

Germline V gives CDR1 SGHRS, CDR2 YFSETQ. The trim removed 3 bases at V and 4 bases at J, leaving 8 bases unmatched. The CDR3 loop spans 16 amino acids. Assay: immunoSEQ multiplex PCR; the TCRdb copy retains only in-frame clones and omits some. The sample includes over 150,000 clones, 94% of them seen just once. The source material was CD4+ or CD8+ T cells sorted from blood, sampled in a trial of the OX40 agonist ivuxolimab. The sequence came from an adult with an advanced solid tumor such as melanoma, head and neck, liver or kidney cancer. The J gene is TRBJ2-3, the V gene TRBV5-1; 10 bases line up with TRBD2. CDR3 residues: CASSYGSGRSADTQYF. The CDR3 DNA reads as TGCGCCAGCAGCTACGGTAGCGGGAGGTCCGCAGATACGCAGTATTTT.